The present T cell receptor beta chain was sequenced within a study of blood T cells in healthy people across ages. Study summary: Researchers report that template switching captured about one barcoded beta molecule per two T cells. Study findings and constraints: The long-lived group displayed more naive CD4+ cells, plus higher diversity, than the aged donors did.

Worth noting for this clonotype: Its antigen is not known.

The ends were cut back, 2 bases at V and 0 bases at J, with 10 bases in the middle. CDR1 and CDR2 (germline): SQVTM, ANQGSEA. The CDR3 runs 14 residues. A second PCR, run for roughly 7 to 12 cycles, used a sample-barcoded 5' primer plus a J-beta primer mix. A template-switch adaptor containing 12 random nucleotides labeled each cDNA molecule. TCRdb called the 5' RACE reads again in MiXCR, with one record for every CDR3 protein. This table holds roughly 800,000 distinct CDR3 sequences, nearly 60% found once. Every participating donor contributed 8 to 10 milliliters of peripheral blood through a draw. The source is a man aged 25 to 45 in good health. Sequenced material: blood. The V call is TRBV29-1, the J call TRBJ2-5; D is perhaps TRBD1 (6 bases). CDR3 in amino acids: CSVEPRGYQETQYF. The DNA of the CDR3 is TGCAGCGTTGAACCCAGGGGCTACCAAGAGACCCAGTACTTC. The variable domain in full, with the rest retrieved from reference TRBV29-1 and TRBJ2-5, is SAVISQKPSRDICQRGTSLTIQCQVDSQVTMMFWYRQQPGQSLTLIATANQGSEATYESGFVIDKFPISRPNLTFSTLTVSNMSPEDSSIYLCSVEPRGYQETQYFGPGTRLLVL.